One and the same sample provided the 28 T cell receptor beta chains below, sequenced in a study of technical replicates of blood from a handful of donors. The data were produced by immunoSEQ multiplex PCR, yet TCRdb's version contains in-frame clones alone and is incomplete. The repertoire consists of about 53,000 clones, with about 82% occurring once and the leading ten covering roughly 5.3%. Specimen: PBMCs. These receptor sequences come from a human donor in good health. Some clones in this sample may be carry-over from other donors' samples.

The V gene is TRBV11-3, the J gene TRBJ2-7, with D perhaps matching TRBD2 (7 bases). The CDR3 is made up of 15 amino acids. Deletions cut 0 bases from V and 6 bases from J, with 15 bases between. Looked up from germline, CDR1 is SGHNT and CDR2 is YENEEA. The CDR3 region has the DNA TGTGCCAGCAGCTTAGAGGGGGGGGCTGCGTCCGAGCAGTACTTC. This gives the protein CASSLEGGAASEQYF.

The V and J genes are TRBV19 and TRBJ1-6; TRBD1 might be the D (6 bases). Between the trimmed V and J ends, which lost 6 bases and 10 bases, there was a span of 13 bases. The CDR3 sequence is 13 residues long. CDR1 is LNHDA and CDR2 is SQIVND in the germline V gene (reference sequence). CDR3 amino acids: CASSRTERSPLHF. In DNA, the CDR3 is TGTGCCAGTAGCAGGACAGAACGCTCACCCCTCCACTTT.

The CDR3 DNA follows: TGTGCCAGCAGCTTTTATCGGGAGGGCACCGGGGAGCTGTTTTTT. Amino acids: CASSFYREGTGELFF. The chain links TRBV11-3 to TRBJ2-2, with 8 bases aligning to TRBD2. CDR1 and CDR2 from the germline V gene are SGHNT and YENEEA. The CDR3 sequence is 15 residues long. V gave up 3 bases and J gave up 4 bases; unmatched junction bases: 4.

The chain has TRBV11-3 and TRBJ2-2, with 9 bases matching TRBD2. V gave up 3 bases and J gave up 0 bases; unmatched junction bases: 2. The length of the CDR3 is 16 residues. The V gene's germline CDR1 is SGHNT and CDR2 YENEEA. CDR3 nucleotide sequence: TGTGCCAGCAGCTTGGGACTAGCAGCGAACACCGGGGAGCTGTTTTTT. It encodes CASSLGLAANTGELFF. Drawing the rest from reference TRBV11-3 and TRBJ2-2, the complete variable domain is EAGVVQSPRYKIIEKKQPVAFWCNPISGHNTLYWYLQNLGQGPELLIRYENEEAVDDSQLPKDRFSAERLKGVDSTLKIQPAELGDSAVYLCASSLGLAANTGELFFGEGSRLTVL.

The rearrangement links TRBV10-3 to TRBJ2-1; D is possibly TRBD1 (6 bases). CDR3 length equals 12 residues. V lost 10 bases and J 5 bases, leaving 12 bases between the germline ends. Germline loops: CDR1 ENHRY, CDR2 SYGVKD. The CDR3 DNA reads TGTGCCAACATGGACAGAGACAATGAGCAGTTCTTC. Translating gives CANMDRDNEQFF.

V and J are TRBV9 and TRBJ2-1; 8 nucleotides align to TRBD1. Germline values: CDR1 SGDLS, CDR2 YYNGEE. The CDR3 totals 16 residues. V shed 4 bases and J 6 bases; nucleotides not matched to a gene: 12. CDR3 sequence (DNA): TGTGCCAGCAGCTCGGTGCGTGGCAGGGGGCCCAATGAGCAGTTCTTC. It encodes CASSSVRGRGPNEQFF.

This chain uses TRBV14 with TRBJ2-2; 7 bases agree with TRBD1. CDR1 is SGHDN, CDR2 FVKESK, per germline. This CDR3 is 15 amino acids long. The junction had 1 base not matched to a gene; V was cut back by 3 bases and J by 0 bases. In nucleotides, the CDR3 is TGTGCCAGCAGCCAGGGACAGTCGAACACCGGGGAGCTGTTTTTT. Its protein is CASSQGQSNTGELFF.

CDR3 residues: CASRAGTGATNQPQHF. The CDR3 region has the DNA TGTGCCAGCAGGGCCGGGACAGGGGCAACAAATCAGCCCCAGCATTTT. The rearrangement joins TRBV27 to TRBJ1-5, with TRBD1 matching over 10 bases. The V and J ends lost 6 bases and 4 bases, in that order; junction bases with no gene match: 9. The V gene's germline CDR1 is MNHEY and CDR2 SMNVEV (reference sequence). This CDR3 comprises 16 residues.

The chain carries TRBV11-2 and TRBJ2-4, with 15 positions matching TRBD2. The germline CDR1 and CDR2 sequences are SGHAT and FQNNGV. The CDR3 spans 16 residues. Germline trimming cut 5 bases from V and 9 bases from J; bases unmatched to any gene: 8. CDR3 in DNA: TGTGCCAGCAGCGCCGGACTAGCGGGAGGGTTGACCATTCAGTACTTC. Its translation is CASSAGLAGGLTIQYF.

V and J are TRBV12-5 and TRBJ1-5; D gene unclear. V dropped 5 bases and J dropped 4 bases, with 9 bases sitting between them. CDR1 is LGHNT, CDR2 FRNRAP, per germline. This CDR3 region has 13 residues. In DNA form, the CDR3 reads TGTGCTAGTGGTGCGGCGGAGAATCAGCCCCAGCATTTT. Translated, it gives CASGAAENQPQHF.

This chain connects TRBV2 to TRBJ2-7; 9 nucleotides agree with TRBD1. V gave up 7 bases and J gave up 6 bases; unmatched junction bases: 10. This CDR3 contains 14 residues. Germline lookup yields CDR1 SNHLY and CDR2 FYNNEI. The DNA of the CDR3 is TGTGCCAGCAACCCCACAGGGGGCCCTACCGAGCAGTACTTC. Protein sequence: CASNPTGGPTEQYF. The entire variable domain, with the rest obtained from reference TRBV2 and TRBJ2-7, is as follows: EPEVTQTPSHQVTQMGQEVILRCVPISNHLYFYWYRQILGQKVEFLVSFYNNEISEKSEIFDDQFSVERPDGSNFTLKIRSTKLEDSAMYFCASNPTGGPTEQYFGPGTRLTVT.

The chain uses TRBV18 and TRBJ1-3; weak D call: TRBD1 (5 bases). Per germline, CDR1 KGHSH and CDR2 LQKENI. The CDR3 totals 16 residues. The V gene lost 2 bases and the J gene lost 2 bases, with 13 bases spanning the gap. Here the CDR3 reads CASSPNMAGPGNTIYF. CDR3 sequence (DNA): TGTGCCAGCTCACCAAATATGGCAGGGCCTGGAAACACCATATATTTT.

The chain links TRBV7-9 to TRBJ2-1; possible D gene TRBD2, 5 bases. CDR1 and CDR2 from the germline V gene are SEHNR and FQNEAQ (reference sequence). Trimming cost V 4 bases and J 7 bases, with 11 bases left between them. CDR3 length: 13 amino acids. CDR3 in amino acids: CASSSDWRNEQFF. CDR3 in DNA: TGTGCCAGCAGCTCGGACTGGAGAAATGAGCAGTTCTTC.

The chain employs TRBV7-8 and TRBJ2-7; a possible D gene is TRBD1 (5 bases). The CDR3 covers 13 residues. In germline, CDR1 is SGHVS, CDR2 FQNEAQ. Trimming cost V 5 bases and J 3 bases, with 11 bases left between them. Here the CDR3 reads CASSETDVYEQYF. The CDR3 region has the DNA TGTGCCAGCAGCGAGACAGATGTCTACGAGCAGTACTTC.

V gene TRBV28 combines with J gene TRBJ2-7; 9 bases align to TRBD1. This CDR3 region has 14 residues. Germline values: CDR1 MDHEN, CDR2 SYDVKM. The V segment lost 5 bases and the J segment 4 bases; nucleotides outside the gene matches: 6. The chain's CDR3 is CASSEGQGGYEQYF. The CDR3 DNA follows: TGTGCCAGCAGTGAGGGACAGGGTGGATACGAGCAGTACTTC.

The rearrangement joins TRBV30 to TRBJ2-5; perhaps TRBD2 as D (6 bases). Germline assignment: CDR1 GTSNPN and CDR2 SVGIG (reference sequence). The CDR3 runs 13 residues. Trimming took 5 bases from V and 3 from J, leaving 13 bases between them. The CDR3 protein is CAWRGMGEETQYF. As DNA, the CDR3 is TGTGCCTGGCGGGGGATGGGGGAAGAGACCCAGTACTTC. Full variable domain (remainder filled in from reference TRBV30 and TRBJ2-5): SQTIHQWPATLVQPVGSPLSLECTVEGTSNPNLYWYRQAAGRGLQLLFYSVGIGQISSEVPQNLSASRPQDRQFILSSKKLLLSDSGFYLCAWRGMGEETQYFGPGTRLLVL.

This clone is medium-sized within its sample. This chain connects TRBV4-1 to TRBJ1-2; possibly TRBD1 for D (6 bases). V was trimmed by 3 bases and J by 2 bases, leaving 10 bases between them. The CDR3 is 14 residues long. Germline values: CDR1 MGHRA, CDR2 YSYEKL. CDR3 nucleotide sequence: TGCGCCAGCAGCCACCGGACAGTAAACTATGGCTACACCTTC. Encoded protein: CASSHRTVNYGYTF.

V usage is TRBV4-1 and J usage is TRBJ1-1; 8 nucleotides match TRBD1. Trimming took 1 base from V and 2 from J; bases not matched to a gene: 3. Germline lookup yields CDR1 MGHRA and CDR2 YSYEKL. CDR3 length equals 15 residues. CDR3 sequence (DNA): TGCGCCAGCAGCCAAGCGGACAGGGAAAACACTGAAGCTTTCTTT. It yields the protein CASSQADRENTEAFF.

This chain joins TRBV5-4 and TRBJ1-6; D might be TRBD1 (6 bases). Germline-derived CDR1 and CDR2 are SGHNT and YYREEE (reference sequence). V lost 3 bases to trimming and J lost 6 bases, with 10 bases between them. CDR3 size: 14 residues. The DNA of the CDR3 is TGTGCCAGCAGCTCAGGACAGATTAATTCACCCCTCCACTTT. Protein product: CASSSGQINSPLHF.

The J gene is TRBJ2-1, the V gene TRBV7-9, with 10 bases matching TRBD2. With 11 bases clipped from V and 2 bases from J, the junction kept 0 bases outside the gene matches. This CDR3 region has 12 residues. CDR1 and CDR2 (germline): SEHNR, FQNEAQ (reference sequence). The CDR3 sequence: CAGLAAYNEQFF. CDR3 DNA sequence: TGTGCCGGACTAGCGGCCTACAATGAGCAGTTCTTC.

The V gene is TRBV2, the J gene TRBJ1-5, with a possible D match to TRBD1 (6 bases). This CDR3 contains 13 residues. Germline V lookup: CDR1 SNHLY, CDR2 FYNNEI. V was pared by 7 bases and J by 6 bases, with 13 bases between. CDR3 DNA sequence: TGTGCCAGCATGGAGGTAGGGGGTCAGCCCCAGCATTTT. This codes for CASMEVGGQPQHF.

This clone was found a few times. The chain has TRBV11-2 and TRBJ1-1; possibly TRBD1 for D (5 bases). The CDR3 totals 17 residues. Germline V gene sequence: CDR1 SGHAT, CDR2 FQNNGV. V lost 5 bases, J lost 3 bases, and 22 bases lay in between. CDR3 protein: CASSPRKGGGGYTEAFF. The CDR3 nucleotides read TGTGCCAGCAGCCCCCGAAAAGGCGGCGGGGGTTACACTGAAGCTTTCTTT.

The genes are TRBV14 and TRBJ1-6; TRBD1 matches 7 bases. Germline lookup yields CDR1 SGHDN and CDR2 FVKESK. The CDR3 extends over 14 amino acids. The V and J ends lost 3 bases and 7 bases, in that order; junction bases with no gene match: 3. This CDR3 reads CASSHSGGNSPLHF. CDR3 nucleotides: TGTGCCAGCAGCCATTCAGGGGGGAATTCACCCCTCCACTTT.

The rearrangement uses TRBV5-4 and TRBJ2-1; D is undetermined. Trimming stripped 4 bases from V and 1 base from J, with 9 bases between. The CDR3 has 14 residues. CDR1 is SGHNT and CDR2 is YYREEE in the germline V gene (reference sequence). The CDR3 DNA sequence: TGTGCCAGCAGCCAAACCGGGTCCTACAATGAGCAGTTCTTC. This codes for CASSQTGSYNEQFF.

This chain links TRBV7-9 with TRBJ1-1; 8 bases align to TRBD1. The length of the CDR3 is 14 residues. The germline CDR1 and CDR2 sequences are SEHNR and FQNEAQ (reference sequence). V shed 6 bases and J 3 bases; nucleotides not matched to a gene: 6. For the CDR3, the DNA is TGTGCCAGCAGTTGGACAGGGATTTACACTGAAGCTTTCTTT. Its translation: CASSWTGIYTEAFF.

Only a few counts were recorded for this clone. V is TRBV19 and J is TRBJ2-7; D possibly corresponds to TRBD1 (5 bases). Germline loops: CDR1 LNHDA, CDR2 SQIVND (reference sequence). Trimming left V 5 bases short and J 5 bases short, with 16 bases between. The CDR3 extends over 14 amino acids. The CDR3 region is CASSVQGLGNEQYF. CDR3 nucleotides: TGTGCCAGTAGTGTCCAGGGTTTAGGAAACGAGCAGTACTTC.

This chain connects TRBV2 to TRBJ2-7; 9 bases align to TRBD1. Germline trimming cut 3 bases from V and 5 bases from J; bases unmatched to any gene: 14. Germline CDR1 reads SNHLY; CDR2 reads FYNNEI. The CDR3 runs 17 residues. In DNA, the CDR3 is TGTGCCAGCAGTGACGCCCTCGGGGGACAGGGTTACCACGAGCAGTACTTC. Amino acid sequence: CASSDALGGQGYHEQYF.

The gene calls are TRBV4-1 and TRBJ1-2, with D possibly matching TRBD1 (5 bases). Trimming took off 1 base at V and 3 bases at J, with 18 bases between the two ends. Germline assignment: CDR1 MGHRA and CDR2 YSYEKL. This CDR3 is 17 amino acids long. In DNA, the CDR3 is TGCGCCAGCAGCCAAGTTCTCTCGGCGGGGCTGGACTATGGCTACACCTTC. Translating gives CASSQVLSAGLDYGYTF.